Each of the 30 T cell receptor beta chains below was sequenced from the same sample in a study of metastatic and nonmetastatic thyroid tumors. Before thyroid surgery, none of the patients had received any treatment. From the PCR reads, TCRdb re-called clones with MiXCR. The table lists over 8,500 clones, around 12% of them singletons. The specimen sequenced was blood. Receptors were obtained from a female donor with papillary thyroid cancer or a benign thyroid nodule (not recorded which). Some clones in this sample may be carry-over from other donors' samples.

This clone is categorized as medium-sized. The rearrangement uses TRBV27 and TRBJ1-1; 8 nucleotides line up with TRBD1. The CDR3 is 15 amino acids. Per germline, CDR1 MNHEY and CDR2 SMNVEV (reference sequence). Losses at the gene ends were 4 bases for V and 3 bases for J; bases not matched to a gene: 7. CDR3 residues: CASSSRQGQYTEAFF. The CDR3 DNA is TGTGCCAGCAGTTCTAGACAGGGGCAGTACACTGAAGCTTTCTTT.

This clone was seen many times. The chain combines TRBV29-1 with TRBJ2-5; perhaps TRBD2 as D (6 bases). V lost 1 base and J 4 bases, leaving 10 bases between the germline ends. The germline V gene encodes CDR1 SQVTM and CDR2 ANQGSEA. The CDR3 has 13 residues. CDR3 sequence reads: CSVEVGGAETQYF. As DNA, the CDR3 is TGCAGCGTTGAAGTTGGAGGGGCAGAGACCCAGTACTTC. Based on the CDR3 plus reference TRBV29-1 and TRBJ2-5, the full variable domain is SAVISQKPSRDICQRGTSLTIQCQVDSQVTMMFWYRQQPGQSLTLIATANQGSEATYESGFVIDKFPISRPNLTFSTLTVSNMSPEDSSIYLCSVEVGGAETQYFGPGTRLLVL.

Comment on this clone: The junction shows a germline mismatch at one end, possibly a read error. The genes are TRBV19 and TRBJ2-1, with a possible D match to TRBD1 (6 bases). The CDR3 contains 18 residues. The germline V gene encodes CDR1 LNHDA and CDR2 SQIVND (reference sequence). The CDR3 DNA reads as TGTGCCAGTAGTAGAGTTGGACAGTTCTCGTCAACTCACAATCAGCAGTTCTTC. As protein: CASSRVGQFSSTHNQQFF.

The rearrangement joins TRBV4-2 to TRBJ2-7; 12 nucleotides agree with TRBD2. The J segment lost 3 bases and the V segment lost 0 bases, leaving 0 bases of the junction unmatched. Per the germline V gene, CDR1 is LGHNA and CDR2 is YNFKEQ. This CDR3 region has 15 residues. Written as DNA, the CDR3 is TGTGCCAGCAGCCAAGAGACTAGCGGGGGCTACGAGCAGTACTTC. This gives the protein CASSQETSGGYEQYF.

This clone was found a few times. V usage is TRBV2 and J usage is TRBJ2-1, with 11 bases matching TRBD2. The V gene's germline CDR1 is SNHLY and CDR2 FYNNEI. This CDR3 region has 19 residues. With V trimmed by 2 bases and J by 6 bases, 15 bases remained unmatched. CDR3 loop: CASSESGLAVGRCLNEQFF. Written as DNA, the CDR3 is TGTGCCAGCAGTGAATCGGGACTAGCGGTAGGAAGGTGTCTCAATGAGCAGTTCTTC.

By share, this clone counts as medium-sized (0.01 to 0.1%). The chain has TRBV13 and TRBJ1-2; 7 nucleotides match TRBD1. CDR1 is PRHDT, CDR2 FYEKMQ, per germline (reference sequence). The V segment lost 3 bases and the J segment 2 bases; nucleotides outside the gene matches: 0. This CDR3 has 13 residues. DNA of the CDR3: TGTGCCAGCAGCTTGACAGGGAACTATGGCTACACCTTC. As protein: CASSLTGNYGYTF.

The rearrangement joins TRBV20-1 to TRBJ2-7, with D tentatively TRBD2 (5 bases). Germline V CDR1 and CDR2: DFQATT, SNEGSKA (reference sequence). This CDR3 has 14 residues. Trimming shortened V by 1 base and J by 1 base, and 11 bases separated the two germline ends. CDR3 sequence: CSARVRRGSYEQYF. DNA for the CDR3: TGCAGTGCTAGAGTGCGGCGCGGGTCCTACGAGCAGTACTTC.

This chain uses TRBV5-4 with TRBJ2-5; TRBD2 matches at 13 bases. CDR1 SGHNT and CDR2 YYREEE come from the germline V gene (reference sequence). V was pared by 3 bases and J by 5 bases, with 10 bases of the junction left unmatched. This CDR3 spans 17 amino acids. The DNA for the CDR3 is TGTGCCAGCAGCTCCGGACTAGCGGGGGCCGGGAGGGAGACCCAGTACTTC. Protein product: CASSSGLAGAGRETQYF.

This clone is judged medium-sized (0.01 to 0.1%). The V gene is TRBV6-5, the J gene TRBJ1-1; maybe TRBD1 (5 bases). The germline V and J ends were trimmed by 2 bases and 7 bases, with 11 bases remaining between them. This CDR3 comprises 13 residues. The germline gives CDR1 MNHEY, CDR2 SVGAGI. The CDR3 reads CASSYLRAGEAFF. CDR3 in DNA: TGTGCCAGCAGTTACCTCAGGGCAGGTGAAGCTTTCTTT.

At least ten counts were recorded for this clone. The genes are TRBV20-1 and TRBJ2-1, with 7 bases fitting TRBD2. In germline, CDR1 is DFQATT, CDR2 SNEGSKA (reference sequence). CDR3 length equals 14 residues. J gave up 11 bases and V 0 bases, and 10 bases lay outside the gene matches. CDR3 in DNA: TGCAGTGCTAGAGATAGGTTGACTAGCTGGAAGCAGTTCTTC. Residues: CSARDRLTSWKQFF.

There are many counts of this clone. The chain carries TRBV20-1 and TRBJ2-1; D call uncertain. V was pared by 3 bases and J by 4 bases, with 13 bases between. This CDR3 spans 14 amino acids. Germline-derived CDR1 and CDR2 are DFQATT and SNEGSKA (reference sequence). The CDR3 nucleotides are TGCAGTGCTAGGACCGGTGGGTATTACAATGAGCAGTTCTTC. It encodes CSARTGGYYNEQFF.

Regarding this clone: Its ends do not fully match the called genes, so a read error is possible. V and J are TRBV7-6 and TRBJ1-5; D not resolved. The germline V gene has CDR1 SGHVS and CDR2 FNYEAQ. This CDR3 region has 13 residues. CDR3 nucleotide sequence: TGTGCCAGCAGCTTAAATAGCAATAAGCCCAAGCATTTT. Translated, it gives CASSLNSNKPKHF.

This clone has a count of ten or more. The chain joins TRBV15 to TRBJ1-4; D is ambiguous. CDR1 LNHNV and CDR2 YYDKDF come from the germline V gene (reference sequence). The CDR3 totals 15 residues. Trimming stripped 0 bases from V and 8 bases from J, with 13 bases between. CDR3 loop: CATSRDIGADEKLFF. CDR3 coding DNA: TGTGCCACCAGCAGAGATATTGGCGCGGACGAAAAACTGTTTTTT.

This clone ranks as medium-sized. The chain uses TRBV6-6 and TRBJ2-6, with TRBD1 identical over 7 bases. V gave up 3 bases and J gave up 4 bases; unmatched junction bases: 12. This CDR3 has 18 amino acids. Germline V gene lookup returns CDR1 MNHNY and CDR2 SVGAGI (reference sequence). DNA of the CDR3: TGTGCCAGCAGTTATGGGCAGGGGGTTTATGCCGGGGCCAACGTCCTGACTTTC. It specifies CASSYGQGVYAGANVLTF.

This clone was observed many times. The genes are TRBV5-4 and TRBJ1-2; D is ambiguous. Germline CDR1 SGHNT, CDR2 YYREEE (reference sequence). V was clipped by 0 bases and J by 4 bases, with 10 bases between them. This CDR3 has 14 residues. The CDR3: CASSLEKPSYGYTF. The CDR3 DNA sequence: TGTGCCAGCAGCTTGGAAAAGCCTAGCTATGGCTACACCTTC.

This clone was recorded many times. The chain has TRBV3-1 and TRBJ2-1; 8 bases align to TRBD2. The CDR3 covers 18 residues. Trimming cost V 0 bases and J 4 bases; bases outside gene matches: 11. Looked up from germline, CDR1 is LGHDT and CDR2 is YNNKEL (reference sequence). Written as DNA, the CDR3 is TGTGCCAGCAGCCAAGACCTCGGGGGGGGGACCCTATACAATGAGCAGTTCTTC. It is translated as CASSQDLGGGTLYNEQFF.

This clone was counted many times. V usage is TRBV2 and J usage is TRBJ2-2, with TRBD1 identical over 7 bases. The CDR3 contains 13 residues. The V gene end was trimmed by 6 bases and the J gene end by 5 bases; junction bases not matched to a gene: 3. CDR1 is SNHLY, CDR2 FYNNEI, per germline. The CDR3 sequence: CASRGQNTGELFF. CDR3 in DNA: TGTGCCAGCAGGGGACAGAATACCGGGGAGCTGTTTTTT.

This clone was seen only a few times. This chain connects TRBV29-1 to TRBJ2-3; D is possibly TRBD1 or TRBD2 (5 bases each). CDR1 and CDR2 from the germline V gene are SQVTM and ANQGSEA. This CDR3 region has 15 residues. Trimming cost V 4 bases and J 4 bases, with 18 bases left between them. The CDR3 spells CSVARGVSLADTQYF. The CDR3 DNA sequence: TGCAGCGTTGCGAGGGGAGTTTCTTTGGCAGATACGCAGTATTTT.

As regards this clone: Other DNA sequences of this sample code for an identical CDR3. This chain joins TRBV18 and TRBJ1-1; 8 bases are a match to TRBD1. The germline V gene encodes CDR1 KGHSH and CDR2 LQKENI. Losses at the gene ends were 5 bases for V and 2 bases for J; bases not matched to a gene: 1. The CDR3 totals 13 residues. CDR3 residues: CASSGQGNTEAFF. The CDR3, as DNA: TGTGCCAGCTCAGGACAGGGTAACACTGAAGCTTTCTTT.

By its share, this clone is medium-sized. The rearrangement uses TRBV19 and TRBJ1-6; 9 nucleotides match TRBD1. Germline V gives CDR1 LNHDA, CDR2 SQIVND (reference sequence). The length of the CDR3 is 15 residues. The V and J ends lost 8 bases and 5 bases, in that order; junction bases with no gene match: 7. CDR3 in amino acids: CASPYTGGDNSPLHF. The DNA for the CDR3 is TGTGCCAGTCCATATACAGGGGGCGATAATTCACCCCTCCACTTT.

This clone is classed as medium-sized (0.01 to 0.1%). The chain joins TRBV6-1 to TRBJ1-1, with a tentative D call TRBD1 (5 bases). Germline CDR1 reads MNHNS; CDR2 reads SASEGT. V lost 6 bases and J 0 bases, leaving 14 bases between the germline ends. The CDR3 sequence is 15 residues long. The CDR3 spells CASSRDGGMNTEAFF. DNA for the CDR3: TGTGCCAGCAGCCGGGACGGGGGGATGAACACTGAAGCTTTCTTT.

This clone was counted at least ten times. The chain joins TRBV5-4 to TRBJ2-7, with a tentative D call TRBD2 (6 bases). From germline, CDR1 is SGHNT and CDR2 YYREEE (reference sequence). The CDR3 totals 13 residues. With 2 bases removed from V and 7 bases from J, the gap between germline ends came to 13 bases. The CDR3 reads CASSFSGDSEQYF. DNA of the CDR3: TGTGCCAGCAGCTTTAGCGGCGACTCTGAGCAGTACTTC. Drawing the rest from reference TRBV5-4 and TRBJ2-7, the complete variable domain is ETGVTQSPTHLIKTRGQQVTLRCSSQSGHNTVSWYQQALGQGPQFIFQYYREEENGRGNFPPRFSGLQFPNYSSELNVNALELDDSALYLCASSFSGDSEQYFGPGTRLTVT.

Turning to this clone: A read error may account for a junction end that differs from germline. DNA for the CDR3: TGTGCCAGTGCCGGACAGTGGGCTGTAGGGGTCTATTGCTACACCTTC. This encodes CASAGQWAVGVYCYTF. The chain uses TRBV19 and TRBJ1-2; tentatively, D is TRBD1 (6 bases). Germline V gene sequence: CDR1 LNHDA, CDR2 SQIVND (reference sequence). The CDR3 runs to 16 residues.

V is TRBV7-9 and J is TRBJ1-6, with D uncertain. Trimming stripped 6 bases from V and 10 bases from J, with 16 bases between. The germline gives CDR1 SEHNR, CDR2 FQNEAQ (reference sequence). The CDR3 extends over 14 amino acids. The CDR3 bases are TGTGCCAGCAGACTTAGGGCCCTAAAGTCACCCCTCCACTTT. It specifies CASRLRALKSPLHF.

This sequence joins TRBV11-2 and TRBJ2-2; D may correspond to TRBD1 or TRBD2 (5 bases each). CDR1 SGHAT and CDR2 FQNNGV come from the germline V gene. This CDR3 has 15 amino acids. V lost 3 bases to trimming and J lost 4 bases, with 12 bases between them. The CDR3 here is CASSFGWGFTGELFF. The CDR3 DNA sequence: TGTGCCAGCAGCTTCGGCTGGGGGTTCACCGGGGAGCTGTTTTTT.

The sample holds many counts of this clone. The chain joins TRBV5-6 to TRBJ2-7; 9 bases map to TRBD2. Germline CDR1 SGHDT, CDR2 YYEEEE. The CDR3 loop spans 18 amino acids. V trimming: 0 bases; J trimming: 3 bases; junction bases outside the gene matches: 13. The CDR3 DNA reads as TGTGCCAGCAGCTTGGTCGGGGGAGGTAGCGGGAGACACTACGAGCAGTACTTC. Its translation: CASSLVGGGSGRHYEQYF.

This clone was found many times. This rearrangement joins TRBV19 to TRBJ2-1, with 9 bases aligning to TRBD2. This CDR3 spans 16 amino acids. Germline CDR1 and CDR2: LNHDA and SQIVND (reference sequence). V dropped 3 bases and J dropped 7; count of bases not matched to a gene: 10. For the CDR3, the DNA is TGTGCCAGTAGTATTTTGGCGGGAGGGGTTAGGAATGAGCAGTTCTTC. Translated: CASSILAGGVRNEQFF.

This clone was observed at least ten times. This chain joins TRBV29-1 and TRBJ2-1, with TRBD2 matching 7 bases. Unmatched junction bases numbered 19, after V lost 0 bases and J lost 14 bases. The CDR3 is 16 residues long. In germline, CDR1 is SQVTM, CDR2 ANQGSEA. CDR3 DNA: TGCAGCGTTGAAGATTCTTGGGGATCAGGGATGGGGGGGAAGTTCTTC. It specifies CSVEDSWGSGMGGKFF.

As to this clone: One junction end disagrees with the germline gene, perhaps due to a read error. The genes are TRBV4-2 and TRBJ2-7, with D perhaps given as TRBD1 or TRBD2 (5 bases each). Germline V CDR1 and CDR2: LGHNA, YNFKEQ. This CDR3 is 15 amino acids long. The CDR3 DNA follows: TGTGACAGCAGCGAACCGGGACCACTCGCCTACGAGCAGTACTTC. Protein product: CDSSEPGPLAYEQYF.

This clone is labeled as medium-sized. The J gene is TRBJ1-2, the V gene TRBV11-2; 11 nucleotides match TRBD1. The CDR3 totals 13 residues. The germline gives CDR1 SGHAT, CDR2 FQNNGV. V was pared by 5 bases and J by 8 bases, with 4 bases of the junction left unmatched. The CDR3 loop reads CASSRDRGEGYTF. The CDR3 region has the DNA TGTGCCAGCAGCCGGGACAGGGGGGAGGGCTACACCTTC.